These 3 T cell receptor beta chains share one sample of origin, sequenced in a study of blood T cell repertoires in COVID-19. Data came from immunoSEQ multiplex PCR; TCRdb stores just in-frame clones and leaves some out. The sample lists 40,000 to 50,000 clones; around 85% were seen once. Sequencing was carried out using peripheral blood. These receptor sequences come from a middle-aged man with active or convalescent COVID-19.

V usage is TRBV28 and J usage is TRBJ1-5; no firm D call. V shed 1 base and J shed 2 bases, with 12 bases lying between them. Germline CDR1 reads MDHEN; CDR2 reads SYDVKM. This CDR3 contains 16 residues. In DNA, the CDR3 is TGTGCCAGCAGTTTATCTCTCGGGAGGGGCAATCAGCCCCAGCATTTT. Residues: CASSLSLGRGNQPQHF.

The rearrangement joins TRBV7-9 to TRBJ1-6; D may be TRBD1 (6 bases). CDR3 length: 14 amino acids. Per germline, CDR1 SEHNR and CDR2 FQNEAQ (reference sequence). Trimming removed 5 bases at V and 10 bases at J, with 15 bases between. The CDR3 DNA follows: TGTGCCAGCAGCGGAGGAAGTCAGGGGTCACCCCTCCACTTT. Translating it yields CASSGGSQGSPLHF.

CDR3 sequence reads: CASSSLAGAGETQYF. CDR3 nucleotides: TGTGCCAGCAGCTCGTTAGCGGGAGCGGGAGAGACCCAGTACTTC. The chain is built from TRBV4-2 and TRBJ2-5, with 9 bases aligning to TRBD2. This CDR3 region has 15 residues. The trim removed 5 bases at V and 4 bases at J, leaving 8 bases unmatched. Per the germline V gene, CDR1 is LGHNA and CDR2 is YNFKEQ.